This T cell receptor beta chain appears in the sequencing data of a study of T cells in Graves' hyperthyroidism and ophthalmopathy. This clonotype was detected only a few times. Trimming took 8 bases from V and 6 from J, leaving 12 bases between them. Germline V lookup: CDR1 SGHTA, CDR2 FQGNSA. This CDR3 has 12 amino acids. RNA transcripts served as the template for amplifying TCR beta CDR3 regions. Using the HTBI primer set, a first-round RT-PCR was run on the TCR CDR3. TCRdb re-derived calls from the multiplex PCR reads in MiXCR, one entry per CDR3 protein. The repertoire holds approximately 640,000 distinct CDR3 sequences, with over 40% as singletons.

Sample: peripheral blood or thyroid tissue (not recorded which). The V and J genes are TRBV7-2 and TRBJ2-3; D is unclear. The receptor was derived from an adult man with Graves' disease, either hyperthyroidism or ophthalmopathy (not recorded which). In DNA, the CDR3 is TGTGCCAGCGGGCGGCCCTCTGATACGCAGTATTTT. Translating gives CASGRPSDTQYF.